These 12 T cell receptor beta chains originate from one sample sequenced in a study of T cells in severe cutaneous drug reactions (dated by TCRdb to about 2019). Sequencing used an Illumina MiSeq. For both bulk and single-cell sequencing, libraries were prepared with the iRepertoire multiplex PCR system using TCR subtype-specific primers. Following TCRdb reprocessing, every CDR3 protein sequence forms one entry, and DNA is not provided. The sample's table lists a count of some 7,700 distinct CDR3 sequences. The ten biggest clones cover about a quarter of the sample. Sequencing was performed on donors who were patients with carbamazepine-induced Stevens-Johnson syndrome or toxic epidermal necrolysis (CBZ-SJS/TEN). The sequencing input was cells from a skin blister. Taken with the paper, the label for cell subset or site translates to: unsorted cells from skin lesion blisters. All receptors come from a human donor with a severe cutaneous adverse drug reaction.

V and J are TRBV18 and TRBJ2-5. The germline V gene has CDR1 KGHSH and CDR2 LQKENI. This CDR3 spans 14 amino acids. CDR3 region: CASSPPERPETQYF. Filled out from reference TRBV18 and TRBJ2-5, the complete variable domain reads NAGVMQNPRHLVRRRGQEARLRCSPMKGHSHVYWYRQLPEEGLKFMVYLQKENIIDESGMPKERFSAEFPKEGPSILRIQQVVRGDSAAYFCASSPPERPETQYFGPGTRLLVL.

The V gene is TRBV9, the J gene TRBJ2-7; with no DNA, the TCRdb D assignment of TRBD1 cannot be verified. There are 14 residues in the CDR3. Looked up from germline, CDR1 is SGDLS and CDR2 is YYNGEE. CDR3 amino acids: CASSPGSVLYEQYF. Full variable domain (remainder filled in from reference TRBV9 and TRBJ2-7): DSGVTQTPKHLITATGQRVTLRCSPRSGDLSVYWYQQSLDQGLQFLIQYYNGEERAKGNILERFSAQQFPDLHSELNLSSLELGDSALYFCASSPGSVLYEQYFGPGTRLTVT.

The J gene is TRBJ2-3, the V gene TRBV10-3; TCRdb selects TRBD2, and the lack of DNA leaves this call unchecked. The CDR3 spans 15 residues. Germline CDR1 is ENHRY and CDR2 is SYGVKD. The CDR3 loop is CAISESNLAGDTQYF.

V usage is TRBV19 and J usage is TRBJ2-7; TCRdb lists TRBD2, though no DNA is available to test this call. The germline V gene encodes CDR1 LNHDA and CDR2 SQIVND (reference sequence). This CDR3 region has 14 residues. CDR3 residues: CASSYGTSGYEQYF.

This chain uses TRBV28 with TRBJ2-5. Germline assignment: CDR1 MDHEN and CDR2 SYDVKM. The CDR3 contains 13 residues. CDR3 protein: CASSLRVKETQYF.

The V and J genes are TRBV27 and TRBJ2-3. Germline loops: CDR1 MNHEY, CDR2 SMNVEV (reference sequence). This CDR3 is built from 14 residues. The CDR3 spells CASSSVRVEDTQYF.

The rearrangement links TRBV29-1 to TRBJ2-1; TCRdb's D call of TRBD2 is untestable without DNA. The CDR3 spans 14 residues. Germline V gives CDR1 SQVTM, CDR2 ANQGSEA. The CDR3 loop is CSVDEGLASNEQFF.

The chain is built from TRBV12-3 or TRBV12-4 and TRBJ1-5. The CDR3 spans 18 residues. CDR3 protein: CASSFLYSQQRSNQPQHF.

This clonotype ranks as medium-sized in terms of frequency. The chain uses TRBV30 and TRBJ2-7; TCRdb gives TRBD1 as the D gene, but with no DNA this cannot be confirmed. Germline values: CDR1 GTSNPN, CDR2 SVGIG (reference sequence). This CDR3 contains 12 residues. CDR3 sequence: CAWAGQRDEQYF. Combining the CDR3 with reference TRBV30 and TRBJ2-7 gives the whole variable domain SQTIHQWPATLVQPVGSPLSLECTVEGTSNPNLYWYRQAAGRGLQLLFYSVGIGQISSEVPQNLSASRPQDRQFILSSKKLLLSDSGFYLCAWAGQRDEQYFGPGTRLTVT.

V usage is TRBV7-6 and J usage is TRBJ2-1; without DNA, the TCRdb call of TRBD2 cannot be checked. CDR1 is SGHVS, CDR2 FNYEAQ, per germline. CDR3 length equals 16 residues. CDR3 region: CASSLGGPGGDNEQFF.

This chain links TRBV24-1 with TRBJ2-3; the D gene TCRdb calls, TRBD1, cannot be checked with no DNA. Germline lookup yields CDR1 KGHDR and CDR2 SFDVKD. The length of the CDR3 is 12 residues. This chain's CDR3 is CATARDTDTQYF.

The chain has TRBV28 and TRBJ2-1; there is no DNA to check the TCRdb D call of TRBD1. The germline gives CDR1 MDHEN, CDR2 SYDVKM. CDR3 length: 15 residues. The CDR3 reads CASSPPGSSYNEQFF. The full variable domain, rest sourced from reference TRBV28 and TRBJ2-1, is DVKVTQSSRYLVKRTGEKVFLECVQDMDHENMFWYRQDPGLGLRLIYFSYDVKMKEKGDIPEGYSVSREKKERFSLILESASTNQTSMYLCASSPPGSSYNEQFFGPGTRLTVL.